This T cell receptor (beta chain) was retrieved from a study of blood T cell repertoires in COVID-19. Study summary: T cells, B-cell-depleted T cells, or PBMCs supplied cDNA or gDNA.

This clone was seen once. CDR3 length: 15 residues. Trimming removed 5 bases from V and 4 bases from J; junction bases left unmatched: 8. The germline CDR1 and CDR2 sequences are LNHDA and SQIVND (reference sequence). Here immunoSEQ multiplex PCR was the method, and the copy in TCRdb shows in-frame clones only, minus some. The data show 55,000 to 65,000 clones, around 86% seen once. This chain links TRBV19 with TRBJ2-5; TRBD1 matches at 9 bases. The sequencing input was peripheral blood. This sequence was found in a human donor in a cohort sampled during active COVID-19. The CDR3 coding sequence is TGTGCCAGTAGTCCCTGGGACAGGGTCGGAGAGACCCAGTACTTC. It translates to CASSPWDRVGETQYF.